The 2 T cell receptor beta chains presented below share a single source sample, sequenced in a study of blood T cell repertoires in COVID-19. Produced via immunoSEQ multiplex PCR; TCRdb's table is partial and in-frame only. The data show about 140,000 clones, approximately 90% seen once. The sequencing sample was made of peripheral blood. The receptors stem from a human donor with COVID-19, enrolled during active disease. The donor label of this sample is uncertain.

The chain carries TRBV18 and TRBJ1-1; possible D gene TRBD1, 5 bases. The CDR3 covers 16 residues. V was cut by 3 bases and J by 1 base, with 15 bases left in between. Per germline, CDR1 KGHSH and CDR2 LQKENI. CDR3 nucleotides: TGTGCCAGCTCACCCCCCTACCCAGGGCGGAACACTGAAGCTTTCTTT. Protein sequence: CASSPPYPGRNTEAFF.

The chain uses TRBV9 and TRBJ1-6, with 7 bases identical to TRBD1. The germline CDR1 and CDR2 sequences are SGDLS and YYNGEE. The CDR3 is 16 residues long. After removal of 3 bases from V and 7 bases from J, the junction contained 10 bases not matched to a gene. Here the CDR3 reads CASSAGTAMENSPLHF. In nucleotides, the CDR3 is TGTGCCAGCAGCGCCGGGACAGCTATGGAAAATTCACCCCTCCACTTT.